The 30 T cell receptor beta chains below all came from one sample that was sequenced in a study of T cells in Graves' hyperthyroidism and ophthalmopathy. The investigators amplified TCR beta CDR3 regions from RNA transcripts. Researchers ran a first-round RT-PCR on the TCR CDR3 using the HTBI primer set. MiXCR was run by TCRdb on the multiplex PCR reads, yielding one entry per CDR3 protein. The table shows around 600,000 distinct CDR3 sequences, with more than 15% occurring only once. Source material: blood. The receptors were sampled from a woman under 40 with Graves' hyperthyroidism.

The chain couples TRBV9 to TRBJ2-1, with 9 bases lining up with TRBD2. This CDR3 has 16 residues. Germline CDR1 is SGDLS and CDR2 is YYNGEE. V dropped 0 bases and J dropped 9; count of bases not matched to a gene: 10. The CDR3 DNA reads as TGTGCCAGCAGCGTAGGCGGGACTAGCCCAAGGGGTGAGCAGTTCTTC. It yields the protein CASSVGGTSPRGEQFF.

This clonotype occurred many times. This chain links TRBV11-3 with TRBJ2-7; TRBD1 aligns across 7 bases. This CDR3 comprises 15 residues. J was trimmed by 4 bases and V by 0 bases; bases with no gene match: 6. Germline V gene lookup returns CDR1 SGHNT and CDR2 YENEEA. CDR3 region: CASSLETGNIYEQYF. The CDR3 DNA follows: TGTGCCAGCAGCTTAGAGACAGGGAACATTTACGAGCAGTACTTC.

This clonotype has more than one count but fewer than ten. The chain's CDR3 is CASSLSGYNSPLHF. The CDR3 DNA reads as TGTGCCAGCAGTTTATCAGGGTATAATTCACCCCTCCACTTT. The chain joins TRBV27 to TRBJ1-6; D gene unclear. The germline CDR1 and CDR2 sequences are MNHEY and SMNVEV (reference sequence). The length of the CDR3 is 14 residues. The V end lost 0 bases, the J end lost 4 bases, and 4 bases lay between the germline ends.

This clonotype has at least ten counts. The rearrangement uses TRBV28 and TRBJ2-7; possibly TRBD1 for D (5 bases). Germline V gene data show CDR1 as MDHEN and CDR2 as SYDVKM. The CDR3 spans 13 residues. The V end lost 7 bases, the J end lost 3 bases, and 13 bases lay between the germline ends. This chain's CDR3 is CASNEVTDYEQYF. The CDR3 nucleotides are TGTGCCAGCAACGAAGTGACAGACTACGAGCAGTACTTC.

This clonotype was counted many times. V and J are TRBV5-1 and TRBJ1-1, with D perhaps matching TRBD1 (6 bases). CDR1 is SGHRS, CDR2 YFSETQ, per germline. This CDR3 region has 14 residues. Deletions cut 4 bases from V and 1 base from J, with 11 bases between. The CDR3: CASSPLGGNTEAFF. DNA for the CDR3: TGCGCCAGCAGCCCCCTAGGGGGGAACACTGAAGCTTTCTTT.

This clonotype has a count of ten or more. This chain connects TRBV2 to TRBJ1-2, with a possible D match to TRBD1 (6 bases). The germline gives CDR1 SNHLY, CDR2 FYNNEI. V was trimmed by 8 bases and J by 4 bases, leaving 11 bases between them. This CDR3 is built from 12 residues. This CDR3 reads CASYRAGYGYTF. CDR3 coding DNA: TGTGCCAGCTACAGGGCCGGCTATGGCTACACCTTC.

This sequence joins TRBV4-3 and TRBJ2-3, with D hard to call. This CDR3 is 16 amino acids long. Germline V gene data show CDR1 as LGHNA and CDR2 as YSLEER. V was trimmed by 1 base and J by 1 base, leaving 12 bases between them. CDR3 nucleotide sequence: TGCGCCAGCAGCCAAGGTCTAGTGATGGGCACAGATACGCAGTATTTT. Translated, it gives CASSQGLVMGTDTQYF.

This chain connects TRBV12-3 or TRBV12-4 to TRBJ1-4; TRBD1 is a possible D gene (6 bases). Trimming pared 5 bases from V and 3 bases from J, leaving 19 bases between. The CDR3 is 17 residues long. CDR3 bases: TGTGCCAGCAGTCGCCCCGGGGACCGGGGGCCTAATGAAAAACTGTTTTTT. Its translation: CASSRPGDRGPNEKLFF.

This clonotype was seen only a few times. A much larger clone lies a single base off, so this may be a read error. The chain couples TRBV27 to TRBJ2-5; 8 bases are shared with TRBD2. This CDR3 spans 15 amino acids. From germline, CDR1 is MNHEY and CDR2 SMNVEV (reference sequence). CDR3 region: CASSLTGGREETLYF. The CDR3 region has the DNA TGTGCCAGCAGTTTGACGGGAGGGAGGGAGGAGACCCTGTACTTC.

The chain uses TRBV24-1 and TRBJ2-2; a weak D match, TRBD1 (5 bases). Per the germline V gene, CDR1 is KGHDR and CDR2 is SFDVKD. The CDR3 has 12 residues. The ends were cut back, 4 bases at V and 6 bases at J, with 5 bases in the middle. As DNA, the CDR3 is TGTGCCACCAGTGAAGGGGCCGGGGAGCTGTTTTTT. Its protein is CATSEGAGELFF.

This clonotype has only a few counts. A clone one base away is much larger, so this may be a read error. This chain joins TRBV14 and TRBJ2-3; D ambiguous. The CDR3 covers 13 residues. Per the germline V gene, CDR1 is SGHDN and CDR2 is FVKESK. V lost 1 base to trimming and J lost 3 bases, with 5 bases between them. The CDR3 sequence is CASSQGETDTQYF. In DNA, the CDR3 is TGTGCCAGCAGCCAAGGAGAGACAGATACGCAGTATTTT. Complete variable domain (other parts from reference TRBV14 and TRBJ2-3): EAGVTQFPSHSVIEKGQTVTLRCDPISGHDNLYWYRRVMGKEIKFLLHFVKESKQDESGMPNNRFLAERTGGTYSTLKVQPAELEDSGVYFCASSQGETDTQYFGPGTRLTVL.

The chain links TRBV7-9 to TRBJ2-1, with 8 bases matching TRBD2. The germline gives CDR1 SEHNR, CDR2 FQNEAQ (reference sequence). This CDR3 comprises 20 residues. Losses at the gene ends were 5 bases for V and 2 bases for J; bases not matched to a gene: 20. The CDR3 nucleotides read TGTGCCAGCAGCGTACCTCCGGGACTAGTGGGAGGCCGTACCTACAATGAGCAGTTCTTC. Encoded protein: CASSVPPGLVGGRTYNEQFF.

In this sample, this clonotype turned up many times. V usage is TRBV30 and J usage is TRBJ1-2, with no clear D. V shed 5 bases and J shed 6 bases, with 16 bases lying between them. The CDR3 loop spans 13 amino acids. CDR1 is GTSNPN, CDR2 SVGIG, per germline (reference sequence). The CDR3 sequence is CAWARSLTDGYTF. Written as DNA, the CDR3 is TGTGCCTGGGCACGGAGTCTCACGGATGGCTACACCTTC. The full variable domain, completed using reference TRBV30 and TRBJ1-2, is SQTIHQWPATLVQPVGSPLSLECTVEGTSNPNLYWYRQAAGRGLQLLFYSVGIGQISSEVPQNLSASRPQDRQFILSSKKLLLSDSGFYLCAWARSLTDGYTFGSGTRLTVV.

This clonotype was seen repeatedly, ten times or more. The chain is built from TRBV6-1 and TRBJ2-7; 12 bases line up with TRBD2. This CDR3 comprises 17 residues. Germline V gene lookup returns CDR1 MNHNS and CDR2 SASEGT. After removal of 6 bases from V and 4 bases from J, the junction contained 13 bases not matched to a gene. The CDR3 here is CASREAMTSGSLYEQYF. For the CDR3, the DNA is TGTGCCAGCAGGGAGGCCATGACTAGCGGGAGTCTTTACGAGCAGTACTTC.

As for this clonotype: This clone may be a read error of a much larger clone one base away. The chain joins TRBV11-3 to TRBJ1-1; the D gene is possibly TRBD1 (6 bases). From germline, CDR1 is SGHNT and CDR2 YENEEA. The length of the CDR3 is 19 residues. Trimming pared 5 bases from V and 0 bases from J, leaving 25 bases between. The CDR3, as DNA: TGTGCCAGCAGCCGCCTGACAGGCCTGGATGGCGCAATGAACACTGAAGCTTTCTTT. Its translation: CASSRLTGLDGAMNTEAFF. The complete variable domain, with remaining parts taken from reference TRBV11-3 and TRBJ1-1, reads EAGVVQSPRYKIIEKKQPVAFWCNPISGHNTLYWYLQNLGQGPELLIRYENEEAVDDSQLPKDRFSAERLKGVDSTLKIQPAELGDSAVYLCASSRLTGLDGAMNTEAFFGQGTRLTVV.

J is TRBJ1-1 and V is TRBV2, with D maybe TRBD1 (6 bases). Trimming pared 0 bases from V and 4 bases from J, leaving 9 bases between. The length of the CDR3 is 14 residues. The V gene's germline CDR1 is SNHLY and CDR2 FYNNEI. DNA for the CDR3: TGTGCCAGCAGTGAAGCCTGGACAGTCACTGAAGCTTTCTTT. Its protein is CASSEAWTVTEAFF. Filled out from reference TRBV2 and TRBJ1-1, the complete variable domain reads EPEVTQTPSHQVTQMGQEVILRCVPISNHLYFYWYRQILGQKVEFLVSFYNNEISEKSEIFDDQFSVERPDGSNFTLKIRSTKLEDSAMYFCASSEAWTVTEAFFGQGTRLTVV.

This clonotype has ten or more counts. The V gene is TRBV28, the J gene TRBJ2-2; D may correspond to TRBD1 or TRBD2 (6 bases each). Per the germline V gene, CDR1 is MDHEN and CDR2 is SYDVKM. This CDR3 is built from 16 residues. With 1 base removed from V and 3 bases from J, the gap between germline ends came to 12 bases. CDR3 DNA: TGTGCCAGCAGTTTATTTCCGGGGGCGGACACCGGGGAGCTGTTTTTT. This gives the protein CASSLFPGADTGELFF.

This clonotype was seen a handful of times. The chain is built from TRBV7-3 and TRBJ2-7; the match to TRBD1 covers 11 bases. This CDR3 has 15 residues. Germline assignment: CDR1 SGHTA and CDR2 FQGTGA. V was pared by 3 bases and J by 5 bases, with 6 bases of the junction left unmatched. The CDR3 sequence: CASSLGQGDLHEQYF. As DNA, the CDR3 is TGTGCCAGCAGCTTGGGACAGGGGGATCTACACGAGCAGTACTTC.

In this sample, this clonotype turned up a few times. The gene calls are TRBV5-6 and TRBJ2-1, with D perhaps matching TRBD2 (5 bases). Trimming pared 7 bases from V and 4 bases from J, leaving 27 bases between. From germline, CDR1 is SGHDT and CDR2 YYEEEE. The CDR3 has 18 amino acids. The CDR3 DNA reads TGTGCCAGCTTACCTATCGGGAAGGGCGGTTCTGGATACAATGAGCAGTTCTTC. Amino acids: CASLPIGKGGSGYNEQFF. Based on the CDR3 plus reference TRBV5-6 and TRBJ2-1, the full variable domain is DAGVTQSPTHLIKTRGQQVTLRCSPKSGHDTVSWYQQALGQGPQFIFQYYEEEERQRGNFPDRFSGHQFPNYSSELNVNALLLGDSALYLCASLPIGKGGSGYNEQFFGPGTRLTVL.

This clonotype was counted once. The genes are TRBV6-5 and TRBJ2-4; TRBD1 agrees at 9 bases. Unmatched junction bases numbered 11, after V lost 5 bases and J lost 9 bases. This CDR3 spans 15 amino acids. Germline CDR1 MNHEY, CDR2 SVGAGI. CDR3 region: CASSNEDRGWGIQYF. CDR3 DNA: TGTGCCAGCAGTAACGAGGACAGGGGTTGGGGCATTCAGTACTTC.

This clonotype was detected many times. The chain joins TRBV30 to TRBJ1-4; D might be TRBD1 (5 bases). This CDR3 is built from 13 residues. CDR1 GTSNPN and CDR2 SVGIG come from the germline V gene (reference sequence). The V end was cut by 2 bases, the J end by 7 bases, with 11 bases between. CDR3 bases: TGTGCCTGGAGTCCCCAGGGAGGTGAAAAACTGTTTTTT. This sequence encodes CAWSPQGGEKLFF.

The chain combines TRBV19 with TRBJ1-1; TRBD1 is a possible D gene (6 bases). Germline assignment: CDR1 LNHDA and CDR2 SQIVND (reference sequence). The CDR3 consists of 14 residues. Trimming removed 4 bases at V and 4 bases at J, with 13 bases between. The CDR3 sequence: CASSTAQGSTEAFF. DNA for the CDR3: TGTGCCAGTAGTACCGCCCAGGGGAGCACTGAAGCTTTCTTT.

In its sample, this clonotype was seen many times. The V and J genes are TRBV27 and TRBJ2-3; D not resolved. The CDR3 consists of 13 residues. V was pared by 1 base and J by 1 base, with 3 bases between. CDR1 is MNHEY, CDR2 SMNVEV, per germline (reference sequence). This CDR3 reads CASSLFGTDTQYF. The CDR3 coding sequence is TGTGCCAGCAGTTTATTTGGCACAGATACGCAGTATTTT.

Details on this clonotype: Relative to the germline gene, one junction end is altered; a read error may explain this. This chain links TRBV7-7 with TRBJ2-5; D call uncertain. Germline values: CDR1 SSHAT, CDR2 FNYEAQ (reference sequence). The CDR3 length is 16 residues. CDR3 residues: CASSLALGRALETQYF. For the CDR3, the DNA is TGTGCTAGCAGCTTAGCTCTGGGCAGAGCGTTGGAGACCCAGTACTTC.

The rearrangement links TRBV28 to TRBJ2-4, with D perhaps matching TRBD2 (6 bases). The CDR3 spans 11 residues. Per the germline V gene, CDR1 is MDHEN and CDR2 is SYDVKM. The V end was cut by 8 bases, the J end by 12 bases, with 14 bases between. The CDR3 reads CASGSGRNQYF. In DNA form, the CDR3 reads TGTGCCAGCGGGTCTGGGAGGAATCAGTACTTC.

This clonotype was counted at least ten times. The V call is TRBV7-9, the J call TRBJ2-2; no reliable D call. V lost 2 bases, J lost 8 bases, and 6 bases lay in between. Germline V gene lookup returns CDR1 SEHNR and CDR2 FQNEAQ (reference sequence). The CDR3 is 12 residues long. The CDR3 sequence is CASSLSVGELFF. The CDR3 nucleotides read TGTGCCAGCAGCTTATCCGTTGGGGAGCTGTTTTTT.

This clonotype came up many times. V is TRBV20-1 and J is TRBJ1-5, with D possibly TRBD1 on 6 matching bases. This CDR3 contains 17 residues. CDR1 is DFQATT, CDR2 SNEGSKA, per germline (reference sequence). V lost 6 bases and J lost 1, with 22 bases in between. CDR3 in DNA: TGCAGTGCCCCCATACAGGGTGGGTATGAGAGCAATCAGCCCCAGCATTTT. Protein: CSAPIQGGYESNQPQHF.

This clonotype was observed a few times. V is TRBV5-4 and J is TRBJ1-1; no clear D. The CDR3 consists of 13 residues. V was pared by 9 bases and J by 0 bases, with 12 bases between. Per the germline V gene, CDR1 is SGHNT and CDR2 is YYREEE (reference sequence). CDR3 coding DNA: TGTGCCATACGGGCGGGAATGAACACTGAAGCTTTCTTT. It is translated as CAIRAGMNTEAFF. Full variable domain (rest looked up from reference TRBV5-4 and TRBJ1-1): ETGVTQSPTHLIKTRGQQVTLRCSSQSGHNTVSWYQQALGQGPQFIFQYYREEENGRGNFPPRFSGLQFPNYSSELNVNALELDDSALYLCAIRAGMNTEAFFGQGTRLTVV.

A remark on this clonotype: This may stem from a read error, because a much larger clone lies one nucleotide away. CDR3 sequence reads: CSVESSIGNEQYF. DNA for the CDR3: TGCAGCGTTGAATCTAGCATTGGCAATGAGCAGTACTTC. This chain joins TRBV29-1 and TRBJ2-1; tentatively, D is TRBD2 (5 bases). The tail of the sequence fits TRBJ2-7 better, so the J call may be wrong. The CDR3 loop spans 13 amino acids. Germline CDR1 is SQVTM and CDR2 is ANQGSEA.

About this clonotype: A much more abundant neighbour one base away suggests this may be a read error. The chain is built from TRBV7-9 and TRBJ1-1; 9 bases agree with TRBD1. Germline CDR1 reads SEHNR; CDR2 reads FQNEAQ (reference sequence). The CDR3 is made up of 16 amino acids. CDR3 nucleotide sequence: TGTGCCAGCAGCTTAGCCCGGACAGGGGAGAACACTGAAGCTTCCTTT. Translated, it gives CASSLARTGENTEASF.